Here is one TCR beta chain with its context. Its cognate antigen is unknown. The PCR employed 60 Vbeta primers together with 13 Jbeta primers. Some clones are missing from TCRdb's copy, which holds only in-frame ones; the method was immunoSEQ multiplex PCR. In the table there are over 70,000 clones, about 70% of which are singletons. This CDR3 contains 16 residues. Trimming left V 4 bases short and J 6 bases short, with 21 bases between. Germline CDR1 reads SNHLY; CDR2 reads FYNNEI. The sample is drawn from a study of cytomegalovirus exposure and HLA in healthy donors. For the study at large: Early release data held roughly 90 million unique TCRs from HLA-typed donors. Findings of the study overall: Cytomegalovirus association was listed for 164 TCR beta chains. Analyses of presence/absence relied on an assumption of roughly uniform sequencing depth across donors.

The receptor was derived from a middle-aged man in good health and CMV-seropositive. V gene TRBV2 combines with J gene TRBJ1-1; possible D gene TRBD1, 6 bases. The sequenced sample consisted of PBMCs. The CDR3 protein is CASSATGNPVTAEAFF. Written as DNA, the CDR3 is TGTGCCAGCAGTGCCACAGGGAACCCCGTTACGGCTGAAGCTTTCTTT.